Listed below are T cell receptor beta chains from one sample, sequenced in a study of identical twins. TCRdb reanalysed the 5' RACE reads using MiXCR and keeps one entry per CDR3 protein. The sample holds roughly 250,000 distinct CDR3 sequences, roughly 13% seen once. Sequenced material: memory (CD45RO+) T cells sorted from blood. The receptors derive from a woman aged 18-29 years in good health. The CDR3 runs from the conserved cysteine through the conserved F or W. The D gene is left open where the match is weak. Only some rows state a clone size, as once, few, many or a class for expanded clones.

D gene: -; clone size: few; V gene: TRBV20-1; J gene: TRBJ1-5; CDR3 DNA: TGCAGTGCTAGCTCCAGGGTCAGCAATCAGCCCCAGCATTTT; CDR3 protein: CSASSRVSNQPQHF
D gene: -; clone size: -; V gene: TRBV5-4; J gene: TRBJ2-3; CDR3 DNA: TGTGCCAGCAGCTTGAGGGATGGTACAAATACGCAGTATTTT; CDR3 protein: CASSLRDGTNTQYF
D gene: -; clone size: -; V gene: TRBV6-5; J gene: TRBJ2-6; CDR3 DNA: TGTGCCAGCAGTCACCAAGGGGGGCGAGGGGCCAACGTCCTGACTTTC; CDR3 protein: CASSHQGGRGANVLTF
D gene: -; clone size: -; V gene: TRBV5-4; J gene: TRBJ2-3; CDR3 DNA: TGTGCCAGCAGCTTGAGGCTGACCGGGACTAGCACAGATACGCAGTATTTT; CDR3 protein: CASSLRLTGTSTDTQYF
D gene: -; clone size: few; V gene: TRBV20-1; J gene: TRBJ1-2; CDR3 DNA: TGCAGTGCTAGAGAGGGGCGAGGCTACACCTTC; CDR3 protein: CSAREGRGYTF
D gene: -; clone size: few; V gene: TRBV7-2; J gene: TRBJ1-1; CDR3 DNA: TGTGCCAGCAGCTTACAGCGGGGGCATAGTGAAGCTTTCTTT; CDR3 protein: CASSLQRGHSEAFF
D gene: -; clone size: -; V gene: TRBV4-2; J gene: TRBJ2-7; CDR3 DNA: TGTGCCAGCAGCCAAGAGGGGGCCGAGCAGTACTTC; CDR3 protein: CASSQEGAEQYF
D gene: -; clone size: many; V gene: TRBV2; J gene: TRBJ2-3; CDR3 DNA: TGTGCCAGCAGTGTGGCTATAGATACGCAGTATTTT; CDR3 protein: CASSVAIDTQYF
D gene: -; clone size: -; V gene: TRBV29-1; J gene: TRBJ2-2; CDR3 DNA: TGCAGCGTTGATGAGGGGGTCGGGGAGCTGTTTTTT; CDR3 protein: CSVDEGVGELFF
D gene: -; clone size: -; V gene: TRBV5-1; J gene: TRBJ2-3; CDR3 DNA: TGCGCCAGCAGCATTCAGACAGATACGCAGTATTTT; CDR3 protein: CASSIQTDTQYF
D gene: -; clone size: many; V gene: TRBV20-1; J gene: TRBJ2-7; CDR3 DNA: TGCAGTGCGAAGACAGTAAGCTCCTACGAGCAGTACTTC; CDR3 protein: CSAKTVSSYEQYF
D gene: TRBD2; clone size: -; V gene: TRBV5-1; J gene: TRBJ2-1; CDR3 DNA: TGCGCCAGCAGCGCACCCCTACTAGCGGCAGGCTCCTACAATGAGCAGTTCTTC; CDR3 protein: CASSAPLLAAGSYNEQFF
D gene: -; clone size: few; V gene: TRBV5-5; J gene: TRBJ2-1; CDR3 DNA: TGTGCCAGCAGCTTGGAGGTGGTAGAGAGGCAGTTCTTC; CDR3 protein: CASSLEVVERQFF
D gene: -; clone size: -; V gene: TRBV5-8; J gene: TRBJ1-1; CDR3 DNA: TGTGCCAGCAGCTTGGGACTCCGGAACACTGAAGCTTTCTTT; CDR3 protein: CASSLGLRNTEAFF
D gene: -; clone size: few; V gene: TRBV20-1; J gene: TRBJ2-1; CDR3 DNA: TGCAGCATCCCCACTAGCTCCTACAATGAGCAGTTCTTC; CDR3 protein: CSIPTSSYNEQFF
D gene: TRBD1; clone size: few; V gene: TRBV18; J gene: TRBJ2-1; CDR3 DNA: TGTGCCAGCTCACCACGACAGGGACAAAGCAATGAGCAGTTCTTC; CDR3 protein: CASSPRQGQSNEQFF
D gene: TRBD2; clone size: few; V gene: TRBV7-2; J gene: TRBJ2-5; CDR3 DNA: TGTGCCAGCAGCCATCTAGCGGGGGGATCGGGAGAGACCCAGTACTTC; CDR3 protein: CASSHLAGGSGETQYF
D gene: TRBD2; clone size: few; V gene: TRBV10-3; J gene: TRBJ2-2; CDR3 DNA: TGTGCCATCAGTGACAGGCCCCAGACTAGCGGTAACACCGGGGAGCTGTTTTTT; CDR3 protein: CAISDRPQTSGNTGELFF
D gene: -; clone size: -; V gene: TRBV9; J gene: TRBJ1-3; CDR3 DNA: TGTGCCAGCAGCCCCCATCGGGGGTCTAACACCATATATTTT; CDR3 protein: CASSPHRGSNTIYF
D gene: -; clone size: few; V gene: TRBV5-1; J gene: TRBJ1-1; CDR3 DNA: TGCGCCAGCAGCTTGGGGGGTGGGGGCGGCACTGAAGCTTTCTTT; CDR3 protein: CASSLGGGGGTEAFF
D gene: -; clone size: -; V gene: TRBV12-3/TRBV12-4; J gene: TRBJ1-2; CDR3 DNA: TGTGCCAGCAGTTTAGCGGCGGGCTATGGCTACACCTTC; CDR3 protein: CASSLAAGYGYTF
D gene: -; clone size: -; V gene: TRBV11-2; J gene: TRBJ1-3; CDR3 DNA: TGTGCCAGCAGCTTAGAGCGGACAGCTGGAAACACCATATATTTT; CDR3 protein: CASSLERTAGNTIYF
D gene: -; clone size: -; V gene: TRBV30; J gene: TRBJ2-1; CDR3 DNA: TGTGCCTGGAGTGAGTCCAGGTACAATGAGCAGTTCTTC; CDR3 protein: CAWSESRYNEQFF
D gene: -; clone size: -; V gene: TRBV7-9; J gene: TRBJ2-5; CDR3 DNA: TGTGCCAGCAGCTCCTCAGGGGCAGAGACCCAGTACTTC; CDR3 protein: CASSSSGAETQYF
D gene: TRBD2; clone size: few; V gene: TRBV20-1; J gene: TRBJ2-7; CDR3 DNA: TGCAGTGCCCGAACGGGACTAGCGGGAGCGGGAGAGCAGTACTTC; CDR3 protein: CSARTGLAGAGEQYF
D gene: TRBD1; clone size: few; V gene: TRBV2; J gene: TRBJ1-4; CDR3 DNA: TGTGCCAGCAGTACATACAGGGGTAATGAAAAACTGTTTTTT; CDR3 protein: CASSTYRGNEKLFF
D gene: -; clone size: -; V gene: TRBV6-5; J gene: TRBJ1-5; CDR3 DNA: TGTGCCAGCAGTTCCCCAGGTTCCAATCAGCCCCAGCATTTT; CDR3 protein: CASSSPGSNQPQHF
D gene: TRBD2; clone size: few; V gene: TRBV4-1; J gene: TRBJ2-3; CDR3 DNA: TGCGCCAGCAGCCACGATAGCGGGAGGGCCGTGGATACGCAGTATTTT; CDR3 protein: CASSHDSGRAVDTQYF
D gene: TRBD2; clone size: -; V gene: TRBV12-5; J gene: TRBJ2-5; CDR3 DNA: TGTGCTAGTGGTTTGGCCTATCCGGGACTAGCGGGGAAAGAGACCCAGTACTTC; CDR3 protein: CASGLAYPGLAGKETQYF
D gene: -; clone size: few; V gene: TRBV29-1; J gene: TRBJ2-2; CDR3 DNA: TGCAGCGTTGTACTCACCGGGGAGCTGTTTTTT; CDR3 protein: CSVVLTGELFF
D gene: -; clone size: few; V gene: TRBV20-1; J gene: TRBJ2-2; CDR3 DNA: TGCAGTGCAAGACCTTTAAACACCGGGGAGCTGTTTTTT; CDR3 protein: CSARPLNTGELFF
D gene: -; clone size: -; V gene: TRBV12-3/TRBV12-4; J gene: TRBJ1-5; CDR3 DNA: TGTGCCAGCAGTTCCCGGACAGCTTATAGCAATCAGCCCCAGCATTTT; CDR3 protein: CASSSRTAYSNQPQHF
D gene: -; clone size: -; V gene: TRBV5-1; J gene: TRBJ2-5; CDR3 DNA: TGCGCCAGCAGCTTGGAAGGCCTCGGGGAGACCCAGTACTTC; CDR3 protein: CASSLEGLGETQYF
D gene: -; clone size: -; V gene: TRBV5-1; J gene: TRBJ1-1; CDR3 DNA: TGCGCCAGCAGCTTGCTCGGACACACGAACACTGAAGCTTTCTTT; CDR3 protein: CASSLLGHTNTEAFF
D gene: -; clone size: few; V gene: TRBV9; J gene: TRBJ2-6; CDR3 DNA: TGTGCCAGCAGCGTAGGGAGGGCTGGGGCCAACGTCCTGACTTTC; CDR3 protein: CASSVGRAGANVLTF
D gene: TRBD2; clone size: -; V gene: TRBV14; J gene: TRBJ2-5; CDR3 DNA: TGTGCCAGCAGCCAAGCTACGACTAGCTCTGGGTTGGAGACCCAGTACTTC; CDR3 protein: CASSQATTSSGLETQYF
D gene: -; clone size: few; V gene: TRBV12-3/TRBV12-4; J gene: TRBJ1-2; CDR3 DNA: TGTGCCAGCAGCCTCGAGGGGAACTATGGCTACACCTTC; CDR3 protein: CASSLEGNYGYTF
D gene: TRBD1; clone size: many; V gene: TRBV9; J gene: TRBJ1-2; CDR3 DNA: TGTGCCAGCAGCCCACGGGACAGGGGAAACTATGGCTACACCTTC; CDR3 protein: CASSPRDRGNYGYTF
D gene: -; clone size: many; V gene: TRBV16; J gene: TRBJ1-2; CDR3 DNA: TGTGCCAGCAGCCAATCGTGGGCCGGCTACACCTTC; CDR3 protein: CASSQSWAGYTF
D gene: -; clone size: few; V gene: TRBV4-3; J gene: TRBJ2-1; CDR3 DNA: TGCGCCAGCAGCCAAGGAGGGCGGGGTGAGGATGAGCAGTTCTTC; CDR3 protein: CASSQGGRGEDEQFF
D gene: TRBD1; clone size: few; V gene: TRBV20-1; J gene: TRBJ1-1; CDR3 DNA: TGCAGTGCCTCCAGGGGGAGGCGAGACACTGAAGCTTTCTTT; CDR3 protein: CSASRGRRDTEAFF
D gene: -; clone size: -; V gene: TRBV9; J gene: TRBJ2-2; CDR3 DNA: TGTGCCAGCAGCGCGGACGGAACCGTAGCGAACACCGGGGAGCTGTTTTTT; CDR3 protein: CASSADGTVANTGELFF
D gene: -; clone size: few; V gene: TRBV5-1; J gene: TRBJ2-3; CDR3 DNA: TGCGCCAGCAGCTTGGAAGGGGGTTTGAAGTATTTT; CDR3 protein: CASSLEGGLKYF
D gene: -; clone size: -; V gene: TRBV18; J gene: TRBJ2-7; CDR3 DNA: TGTGCCAGCTCATTTCCCGGGACTCAGCACATTTACGAGCAGTACTTC; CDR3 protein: CASSFPGTQHIYEQYF
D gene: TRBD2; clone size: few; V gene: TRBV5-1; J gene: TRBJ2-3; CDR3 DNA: TGCGCCAGCAGCGCCACCACTAGCGGGGGCACAGATACGCAGTATTTT; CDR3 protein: CASSATTSGGTDTQYF
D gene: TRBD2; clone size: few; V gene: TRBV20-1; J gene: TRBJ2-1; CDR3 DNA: TGCAGTGCTAGACCACCAACTAGCGGGAAAGGTAATGAGCAGTTCTTC; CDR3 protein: CSARPPTSGKGNEQFF
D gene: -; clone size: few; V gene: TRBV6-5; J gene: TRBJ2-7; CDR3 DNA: TGTGCCAGCAGTTACGGGCAGGGTACCCACGAGCAGTACTTC; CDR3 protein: CASSYGQGTHEQYF
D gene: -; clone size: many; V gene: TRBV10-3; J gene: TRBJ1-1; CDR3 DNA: TGTGCCATCAGTGGAGGGAAAGGGACTGAAGCTTTCTTT; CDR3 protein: CAISGGKGTEAFF
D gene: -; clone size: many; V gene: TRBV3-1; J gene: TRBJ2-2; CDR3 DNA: TGTGCCAGCAGCCCTGGCGGGACCGGGGAGCTGTTTTTT; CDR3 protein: CASSPGGTGELFF
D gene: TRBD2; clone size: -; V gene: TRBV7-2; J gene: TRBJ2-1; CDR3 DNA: TGTGCCAGCAGACTTAGCGGGCCTACCTACAATGAGCAGTTCTTC; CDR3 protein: CASRLSGPTYNEQFF